This T cell receptor beta chain was observed in a study of blood T cells in healthy people across ages. The count of this clonotype is one. What it binds is not known. Findings and caveats of the study: Older age coincided with a roughly linear decline in TCR beta diversity per million T cells.

The germline V gene has CDR1 MNHEY and CDR2 SMNVEV (reference sequence). This CDR3 comprises 17 residues. V lost 2 bases and J lost 2, with 18 bases in between. Alongside a J-beta primer mix, a sample-barcoded 5' primer served in a second PCR lasting 7 to 11 cycles. One entry per CDR3 protein, called by TCRdb with MiXCR from the 5' RACE reads. Of 1,300,000 or so distinct CDR3 sequences in the sample, 59% were seen once. The clonotype comes from a man aged 18-30 years in good health. Sample: blood. The rearrangement uses TRBV27 and TRBJ1-2; maybe TRBD1 (5 bases). CDR3 protein: CASSLLNGGGLNYGYTF. CDR3 DNA sequence: TGTGCCAGCAGTTTACTGAACGGGGGAGGCTTAAACTATGGCTACACCTTC.